This TCR beta chain originates from a study of Ad26.COV2.S vaccination and SARS-CoV-2 variants. Overall study context: Intramuscular Ad26.COV2.S at 5x10^10 or 1x10^11 viral particles.

Whole-study findings and limits: The study found similar non-spike TCR breadth in vaccine and placebo recipients. After vaccination, reports described spike-specific CD8+ and CD4+ T cell responses as showing substantial breadth. While placebo recipients had lower spike-specific TCR breadth, vaccine recipients had more.

The treatment: around 19 received Ad26.COV2.S at low or high dose, single or two shots; 5 received placebo; per-sample allocation not given. Day 63 after the first injection of vaccine or placebo was the sampling time. About this clone: No antigen is known for it.

Assay used: immunoSEQ multiplex PCR; TCRdb lists only in-frame clones, some missing. The table has about 350,000 clones, less than 90% seen once. The sample was peripheral blood, taken in a trial of Ad26.COV2.S vaccine versus placebo. The sequence was obtained from a person aged 18-60 years who received the Ad26.COV2.S COVID-19 vaccine or a placebo.

The DNA of the CDR3 is TGTGCCAGCAGCCTGGACAGCTACTATGGCTACACCTTC. This gives the protein CASSLDSYYGYTF. The chain joins TRBV3-1 (or the pseudogene TRBV3-2) to TRBJ1-2, with D maybe TRBD1 (6 bases). Germline CDR1 is LGHDT and CDR2 is YNNKEL (reference sequence). V was shortened by 4 bases and J by 3 bases, with 9 bases between the two germline ends. The CDR3 length is 13 residues.